This TCR beta chain is from a study of STAT5B mutations in CD4+ large granular lymphocyte leukemia. Regarding the study as a whole: Data were not HLA-matched across samples. TRBV06-family usage was enriched in top patient clones (8/27) versus controls (2/35). CD4-sorted patient repertoires seemed more clonal than healthy CD4+ repertoires.

In regard to this clone: The antigen remains undetermined.

The survey-level immunoSEQ assay was used. Using immunoSEQ multiplex PCR, the repertoire was profiled, and TCRdb retains in-frame clones only, with some absent. The sample yields 30,000 to 40,000 clones, 69% seen once. V was pared by 0 bases and J by 6 bases, with 4 bases of the junction left unmatched. The CDR3 totals 14 residues. Germline CDR1 reads SGHRS; CDR2 reads YFSETQ. The rearrangement links TRBV5-1 to TRBJ2-3; 7 bases line up with TRBD1. The TCR sequence derives from a human donor in good health. Sequenced material: CD4+ T cells from blood buffy coats. The CDR3 here is CASSLGPQGDTQYF. The CDR3 nucleotides are TGCGCCAGCAGCTTGGGTCCACAGGGGGATACGCAGTATTTT.